The entry below describes one T cell receptor (beta chain). Its antigen remains unidentified. Only in-frame clones appear in the TCRdb table, and some are missing; sequencing was by immunoSEQ multiplex PCR. In the table there are about 73,000 clones, just under 80% of which are singletons. The sample originates from a study of T cell repertoires and HLA-DP antigens. Across the whole study: Alloreactive CD4+ T cells targeted HLA-DP on transduced HeLa.

The germline CDR1 and CDR2 sequences are LNHNV and YYDKDF (reference sequence). V shed 0 bases and J shed 3 bases, with 12 bases lying between them. The CDR3 contains 16 residues. The sample was CD4+ T cells from PBMCs. The chain combines TRBV15 with TRBJ1-3; no reliable D call. The receptor was derived from a man aged 60 to 69 in good health and CMV-seronegative. CDR3 sequence reads: CATSRDRTQVGNTIYF. As DNA, the CDR3 is TGTGCCACCAGCAGAGATCGAACCCAGGTTGGAAACACCATATATTTT.